Reported below is one TCR beta chain. Germline V CDR1 and CDR2: SGHVS, FQNEAQ. V lost 5 bases, J lost 2 bases, and 3 bases lay in between. The length of the CDR3 is 11 residues. This entry comes from a study of immune evolution from preneoplasia to lung adenocarcinoma. Using immunoSEQ multiplex PCR, the repertoire was profiled, and TCRdb retains in-frame clones only, with some absent. The sample has fewer than 6,000 clones; approximately 83% are singletons. The sequence was collected from a person aged 50-69 years with lung adenocarcinoma. V gene TRBV7-8 combines with J gene TRBJ2-5; no clear D gene. Source material: FFPE normal lung tissue adjacent to the tumor. The CDR3 nucleotides are TGTGCCAGCAGCGATCAAGAGACCCAGTACTTC. This translates into CASSDQETQYF. Drawing the rest from reference TRBV7-8 and TRBJ2-5, the complete variable domain is GAGVSQSPRYKVAKRGQDVALRCDPISGHVSLFWYQQALGQGPEFLTYFQNEAQLDKSGLPSDRFFAERPEGSVSTLKIQRTQQEDSAVYLCASSDQETQYFGPGTRLLVL.